Below, one TCR beta chain is given with its context. Its antigen is not known. Germline-derived CDR1 and CDR2 are SGHTA and FQGNSA. With 1 base removed from V and 4 bases from J, the gap between germline ends came to 8 bases. The CDR3 contains 13 residues. The protocol was immunoSEQ multiplex PCR, while the TCRdb copy is restricted to in-frame clones and leaves out a portion. This table holds about 84,000 clones, about 91% found once. This record belongs to a study of OX40 agonist ivuxolimab in advanced cancers. Regarding the study as a whole: Still undetermined is the antigen specificity of the expanded peripheral T cells.

This sequence originates from an adult with an advanced solid tumor such as melanoma, head and neck, liver or kidney cancer. This chain connects TRBV7-2 to TRBJ2-7, with D perhaps matching TRBD2 (6 bases). Sequencing was performed on CD4+ or CD8+ T cells sorted from blood, taken in a trial of the OX40 agonist ivuxolimab. The CDR3 nucleotides read TGTGCCAGCAGCTTAGTGCGGGGTTACGAGCAGTACTTC. This sequence encodes CASSLVRGYEQYF.